These 2 T cell receptor beta chains were sequenced from one sample in a study of cytomegalovirus exposure and HLA in healthy donors. Both 60 Vbeta primers and 13 Jbeta primers went into the PCR. The assay was immunoSEQ multiplex PCR, and TCRdb's table has in-frame clones only and misses some. The sample has 60,000 to 90,000 clones. The sample taken for sequencing was PBMCs. The receptors here all came from a woman aged 40 to 49 in good health and CMV-seropositive.

This rearrangement joins TRBV7-2 to TRBJ1-2; D might be TRBD1 (5 bases). In germline, CDR1 is SGHTA, CDR2 FQGNSA. V was shortened by 5 bases and J by 2 bases, with 21 bases between the two germline ends. The CDR3 has 17 residues. DNA for the CDR3: TGTGCCAGCAGCCCAACGTTCGGAGGGGCGAGGAACTATGGCTACACCTTC. Its protein is CASSPTFGGARNYGYTF.

The CDR3 DNA reads as TGTGCCAGCAGCTTAACCCTAGCGGGGGAGCAGTTCTTC. Translation gives CASSLTLAGEQFF. This rearrangement joins TRBV7-3 to TRBJ2-1, with TRBD2 matching 9 bases. V lost 0 bases, J lost 10 bases, and 1 base stayed unmatched. The CDR3 totals 13 residues. CDR1 and CDR2 from the germline V gene are SGHTA and FQGTGA.